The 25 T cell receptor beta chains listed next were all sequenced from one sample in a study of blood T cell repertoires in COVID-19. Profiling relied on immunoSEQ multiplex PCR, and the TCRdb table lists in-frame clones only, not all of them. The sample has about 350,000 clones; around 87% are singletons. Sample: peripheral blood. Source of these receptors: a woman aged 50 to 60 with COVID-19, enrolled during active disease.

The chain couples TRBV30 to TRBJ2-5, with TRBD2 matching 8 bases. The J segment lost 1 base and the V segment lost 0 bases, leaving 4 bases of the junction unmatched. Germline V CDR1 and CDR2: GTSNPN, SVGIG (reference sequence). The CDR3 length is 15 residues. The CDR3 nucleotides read TGTGCCTGGAGTGTGGGTAGCGGGGCCCAAGAGACCCAGTACTTC. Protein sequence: CAWSVGSGAQETQYF.

The CDR3, as DNA: TGTGCCAGCAGCTCCCGGGACAGGGGTGGGTACGAGCAGTACTTC. Its protein product is CASSSRDRGGYEQYF. The chain carries TRBV7-2 and TRBJ2-7, with TRBD1 matching over 10 bases. The CDR3 totals 15 residues. J was trimmed by 4 bases and V by 4 bases; bases with no gene match: 7. Germline V gives CDR1 SGHTA, CDR2 FQGNSA.

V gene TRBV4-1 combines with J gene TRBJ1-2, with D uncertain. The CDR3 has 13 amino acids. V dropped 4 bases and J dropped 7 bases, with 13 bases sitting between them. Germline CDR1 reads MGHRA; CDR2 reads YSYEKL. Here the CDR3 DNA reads TGCGCCAGCAGCCCCTCCAGTCTCCTTGGCTACACCTTC. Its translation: CASSPSSLLGYTF.

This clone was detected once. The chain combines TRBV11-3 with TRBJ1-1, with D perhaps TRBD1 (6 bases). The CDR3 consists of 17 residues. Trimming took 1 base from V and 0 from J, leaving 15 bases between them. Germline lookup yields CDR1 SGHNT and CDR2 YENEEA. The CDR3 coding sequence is TGTGCCAGCAGCTTAGGAGGGGGACGGGGATTGAACACTGAAGCTTTCTTT. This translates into CASSLGGGRGLNTEAFF.

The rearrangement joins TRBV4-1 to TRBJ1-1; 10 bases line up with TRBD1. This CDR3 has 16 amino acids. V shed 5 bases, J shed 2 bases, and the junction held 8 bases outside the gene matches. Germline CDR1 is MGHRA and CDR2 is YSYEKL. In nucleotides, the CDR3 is TGCGCCAGCAGCAGCCGGGACAGGGGACGAAACACTGAAGCTTTCTTT. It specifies CASSSRDRGRNTEAFF.

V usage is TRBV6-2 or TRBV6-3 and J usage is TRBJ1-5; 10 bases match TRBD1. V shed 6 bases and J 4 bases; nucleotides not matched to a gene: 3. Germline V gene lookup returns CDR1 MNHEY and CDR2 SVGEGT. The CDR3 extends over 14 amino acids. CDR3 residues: CASSLGQGNQPQHF. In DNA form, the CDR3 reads TGTGCCAGCAGCCTGGGACAGGGGAATCAGCCCCAGCATTTT.

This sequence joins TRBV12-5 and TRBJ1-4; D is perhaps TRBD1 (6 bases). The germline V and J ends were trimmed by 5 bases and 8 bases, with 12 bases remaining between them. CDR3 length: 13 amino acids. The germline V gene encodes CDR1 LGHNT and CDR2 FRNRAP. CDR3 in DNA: TGTGCTAGTGGTCCAACAGGGATGGAAAAACTGTTTTTT. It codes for CASGPTGMEKLFF.

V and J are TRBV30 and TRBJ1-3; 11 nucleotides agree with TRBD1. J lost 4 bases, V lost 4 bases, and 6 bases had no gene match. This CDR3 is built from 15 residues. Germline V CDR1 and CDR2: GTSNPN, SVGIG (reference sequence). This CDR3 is CAWIGQGAWGNTIYF. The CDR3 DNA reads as TGTGCCTGGATAGGACAGGGGGCGTGGGGAAACACCATATATTTT.

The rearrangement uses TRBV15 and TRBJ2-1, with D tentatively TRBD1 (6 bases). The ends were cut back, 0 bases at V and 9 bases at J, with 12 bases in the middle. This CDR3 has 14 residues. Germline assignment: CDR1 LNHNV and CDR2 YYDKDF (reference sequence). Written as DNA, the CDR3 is TGTGCCACCAGCAGAGAACAAGGGGGAAGTGAGCAGTTCTTC. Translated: CATSREQGGSEQFF.

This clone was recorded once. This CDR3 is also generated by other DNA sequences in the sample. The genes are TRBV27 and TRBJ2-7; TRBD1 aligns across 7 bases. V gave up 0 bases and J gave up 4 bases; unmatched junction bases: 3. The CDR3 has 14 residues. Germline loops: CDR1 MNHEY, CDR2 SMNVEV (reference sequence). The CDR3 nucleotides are TGTGCCAGCAGTTTATCGACAGGGAGTTACGAGCAGTACTTC. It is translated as CASSLSTGSYEQYF.

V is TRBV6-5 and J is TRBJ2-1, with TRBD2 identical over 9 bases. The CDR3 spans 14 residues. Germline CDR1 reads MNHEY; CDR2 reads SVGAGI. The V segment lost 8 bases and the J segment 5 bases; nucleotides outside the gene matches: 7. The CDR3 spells CASRVREGHNEQFF. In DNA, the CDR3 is TGTGCCAGCCGGGTGCGGGAGGGCCACAATGAGCAGTTCTTC.

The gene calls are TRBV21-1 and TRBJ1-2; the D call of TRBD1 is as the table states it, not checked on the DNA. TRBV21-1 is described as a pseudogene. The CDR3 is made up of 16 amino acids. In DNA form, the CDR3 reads TGTGCCAGCAGCAACCGGGACAGGGGGCATGACTATGGCTACACCTTC. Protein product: CASSNRDRGHDYGYTF.

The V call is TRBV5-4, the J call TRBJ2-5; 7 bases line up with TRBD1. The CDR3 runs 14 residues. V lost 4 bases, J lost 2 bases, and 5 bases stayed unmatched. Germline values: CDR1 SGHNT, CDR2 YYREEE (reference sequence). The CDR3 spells CASSPGQMQETQYF. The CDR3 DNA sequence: TGTGCCAGCAGCCCGGGACAGATGCAAGAGACCCAGTACTTC.

The CDR3 loop is CASSEKGGIAKNIQYF. In nucleotides, the CDR3 is TGTGCCAGCAGTGAAAAAGGGGGAATAGCCAAAAACATTCAGTACTTC. The rearrangement uses TRBV6-1 and TRBJ2-4; D possibly corresponds to TRBD1 (6 bases). With 2 bases removed from V and 0 bases from J, the gap between germline ends came to 11 bases. This CDR3 is built from 16 residues. Germline V gene sequence: CDR1 MNHNS, CDR2 SASEGT.

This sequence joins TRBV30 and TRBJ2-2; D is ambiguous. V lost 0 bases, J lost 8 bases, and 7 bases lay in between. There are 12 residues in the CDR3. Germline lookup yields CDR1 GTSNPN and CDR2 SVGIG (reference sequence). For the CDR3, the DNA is TGTGCCTGGAGTGTCCACGGTGGGGAGCTGTTTTTT. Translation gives CAWSVHGGELFF.

CDR3 bases: TGTGCCAGCAGCTCTCCGGGACAGGGAGGTTCACCCCTCCACTTT. This gives the protein CASSSPGQGGSPLHF. This chain connects TRBV7-9 to TRBJ1-6; 9 bases are shared with TRBD1. The germline V gene encodes CDR1 SEHNR and CDR2 FQNEAQ (reference sequence). The J segment lost 9 bases and the V segment lost 4 bases, leaving 7 bases of the junction unmatched. This CDR3 contains 15 residues. Complete variable domain (other parts from reference TRBV7-9 and TRBJ1-6): DTGVSQNPRHKITKRGQNVTFRCDPISEHNRLYWYRQTLGQGPEFLTYFQNEAQLEKSRLLSDRFSAERPKGSFSTLEIQRTEQGDSAMYLCASSSPGQGGSPLHFGNGTRLTVT.

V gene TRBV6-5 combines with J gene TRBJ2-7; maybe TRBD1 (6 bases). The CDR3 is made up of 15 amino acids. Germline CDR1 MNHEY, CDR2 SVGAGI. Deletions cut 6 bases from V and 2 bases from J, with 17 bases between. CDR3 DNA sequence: TGTGCCAGCAGATTTAGCCGGGACACCGCCTACGAGCAGTACTTC. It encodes CASRFSRDTAYEQYF.

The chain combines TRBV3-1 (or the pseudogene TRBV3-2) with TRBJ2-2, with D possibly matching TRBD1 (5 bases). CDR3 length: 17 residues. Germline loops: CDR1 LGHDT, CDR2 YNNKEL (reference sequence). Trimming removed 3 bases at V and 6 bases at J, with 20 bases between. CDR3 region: CASSQVGRLRRSGELFF. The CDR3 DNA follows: TGTGCCAGCAGCCAGGTGGGGCGACTTAGAAGGTCCGGGGAGCTGTTTTTT.

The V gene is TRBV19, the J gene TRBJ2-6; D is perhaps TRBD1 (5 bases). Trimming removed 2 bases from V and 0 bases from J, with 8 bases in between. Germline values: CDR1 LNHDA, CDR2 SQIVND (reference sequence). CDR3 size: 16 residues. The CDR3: CASSIRTGSGANVLTF. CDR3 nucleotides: TGTGCCAGTAGTATACGCACAGGCTCTGGGGCCAACGTCCTGACTTTC.

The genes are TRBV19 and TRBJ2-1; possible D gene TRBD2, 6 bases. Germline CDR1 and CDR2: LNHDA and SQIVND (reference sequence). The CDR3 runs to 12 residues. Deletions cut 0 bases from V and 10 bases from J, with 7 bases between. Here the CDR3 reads CASSIDAGEQFF. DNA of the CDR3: TGTGCCAGTAGTATAGATGCGGGAGAGCAGTTCTTC.

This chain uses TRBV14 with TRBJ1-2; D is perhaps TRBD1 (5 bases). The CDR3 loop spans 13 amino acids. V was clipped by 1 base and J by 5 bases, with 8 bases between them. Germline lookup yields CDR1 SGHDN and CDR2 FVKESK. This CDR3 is CASSQARGYGYTF. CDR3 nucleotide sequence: TGTGCCAGCAGCCAAGCACGGGGGTATGGCTACACCTTC. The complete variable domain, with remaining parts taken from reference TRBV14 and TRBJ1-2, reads EAGVTQFPSHSVIEKGQTVTLRCDPISGHDNLYWYRRVMGKEIKFLLHFVKESKQDESGMPNNRFLAERTGGTYSTLKVQPAELEDSGVYFCASSQARGYGYTFGSGTRLTVV.

The CDR3 nucleotides read TGTGCCAGCAGTTTATCTCGGGGAAACACCGGGGAGCTGTTTTTT. The encoded protein is CASSLSRGNTGELFF. The rearrangement uses TRBV27 and TRBJ2-2, with a weak D call TRBD2 (5 bases). Germline V gene lookup returns CDR1 MNHEY and CDR2 SMNVEV (reference sequence). The V end was cut by 0 bases, the J end by 2 bases, with 7 bases between. CDR3 length: 15 amino acids.

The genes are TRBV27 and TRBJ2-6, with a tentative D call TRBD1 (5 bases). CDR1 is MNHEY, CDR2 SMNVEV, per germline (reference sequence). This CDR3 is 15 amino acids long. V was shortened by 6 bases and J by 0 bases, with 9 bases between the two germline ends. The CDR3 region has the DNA TGTGCCAGCAGCCCGGACATCTCTGGGGCCAACGTCCTGACTTTC. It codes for CASSPDISGANVLTF. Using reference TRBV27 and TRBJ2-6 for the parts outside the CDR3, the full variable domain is EAQVTQNPRYLITVTGKKLTVTCSQNMNHEYMSWYRQDPGLGLRQIYYSMNVEVTDKGDVPEGYKVSRKEKRNFPLILESPSPNQTSLYFCASSPDISGANVLTFGAGSRLTVL.

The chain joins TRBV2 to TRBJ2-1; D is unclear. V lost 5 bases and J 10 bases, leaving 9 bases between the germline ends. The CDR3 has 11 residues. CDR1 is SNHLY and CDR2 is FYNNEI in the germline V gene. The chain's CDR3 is CASSSQTEQFF. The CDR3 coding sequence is TGTGCCAGCAGTTCCCAGACAGAGCAGTTCTTC.

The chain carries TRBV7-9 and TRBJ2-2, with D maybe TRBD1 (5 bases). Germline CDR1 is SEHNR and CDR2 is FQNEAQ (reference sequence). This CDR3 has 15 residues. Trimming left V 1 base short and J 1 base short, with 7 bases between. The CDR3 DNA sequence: TGTGCCAGCAGCTTAGACAGGCAGAACACCGGGGAGCTGTTTTTT. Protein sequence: CASSLDRQNTGELFF.